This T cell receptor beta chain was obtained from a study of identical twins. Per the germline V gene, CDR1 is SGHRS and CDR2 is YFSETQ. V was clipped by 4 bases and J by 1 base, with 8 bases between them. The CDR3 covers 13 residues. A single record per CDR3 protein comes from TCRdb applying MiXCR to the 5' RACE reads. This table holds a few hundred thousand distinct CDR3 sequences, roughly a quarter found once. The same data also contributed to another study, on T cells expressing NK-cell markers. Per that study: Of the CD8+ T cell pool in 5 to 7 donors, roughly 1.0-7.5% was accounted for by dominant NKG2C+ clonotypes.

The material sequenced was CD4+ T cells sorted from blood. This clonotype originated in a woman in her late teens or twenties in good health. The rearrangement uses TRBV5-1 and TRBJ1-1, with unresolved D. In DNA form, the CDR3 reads TGCGCCAGCAGCCTAACAACGAACACTGAAGCTTTCTTT. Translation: CASSLTTNTEAFF.